A selection of T cell receptor beta chains follows, all from one sample in a study of PD-L1 blockade in urothelial cancer. Produced via immunoSEQ multiplex PCR; TCRdb's table is partial and in-frame only. The table has roughly 50,000 clones, nearly 90% seen once. Sequenced here: PBMCs, sampled around atezolizumab (anti-PD-L1) treatment. These receptors originate from a man aged 55-75 years with urothelial cancer. CDR3s include the opening cysteine and the closing phenylalanine or tryptophan. The D gene is left open where the match is weak. Clone size is stated in some rows and not others, as once, few, many or a class when expanded.

CDR3 DNA | CDR3 protein | J gene | V gene | clone size | D gene
TGCGCCAGCAGCTCCCCGATACAGGGGGCGGAGGCTTTCTTT | CASSSPIQGAEAFF | TRBJ1-1 | TRBV5-1 | - | TRBD1
TGTGCCAGCTCACCAGAACAGATCAGCAATCAGCCCCAGCATTTT | CASSPEQISNQPQHF | TRBJ1-5 | TRBV18 | - | -
TGTGCCAGCAGGTCCCAGGGGCTTTTTGGCTACACCTTC | CASRSQGLFGYTF | TRBJ1-2 | TRBV6-1 | - | -
TGTGCCAGCAGCTTCTCTTGGGGGGATTCACCCCTCCACTTT | CASSFSWGDSPLHF | TRBJ1-6 | TRBV5-4 | - | -
TGCGCCAGTAAAGAAAGCGGGGGGGCCAATGAGCAGTTCTTC | CASKESGGANEQFF | TRBJ2-1 | TRBV10-1 | - | TRBD2
TGTGCCAGCAGGCTCCGAACCGGGTACAATGAGCAGTTCTTC | CASRLRTGYNEQFF | TRBJ2-1 | TRBV6-1 | - | -
TGCGCCAGCAGTGAGGTCAGCTCTGGGGCCAACGTCCTGACTTTC | CASSEVSSGANVLTF | TRBJ2-6 | TRBV10-2 | - | -
TGTGCCAGCAGCCGAAACAGGGTCCTGGGGCAGCCCCAGCATTTT | CASSRNRVLGQPQHF | TRBJ1-5 | TRBV7-2 | - | -
TGTGCCACCAGCAGAGATCCTTCCGGGACAGGGAAAATGAACACTGAAGCTTTCTTT | CATSRDPSGTGKMNTEAFF | TRBJ1-1 | TRBV15 | - | TRBD1
TGTGCCAGCAGCCTGGGGACAGGGAACTTGGACGGCTACACCTTC | CASSLGTGNLDGYTF | TRBJ1-2 | TRBV7-9 | once | TRBD1
TGTGCCAGCAGTGAACTAGCGGGGTACACCGGGGAGCTGTTTTTT | CASSELAGYTGELFF | TRBJ2-2 | TRBV2 | - | TRBD2
TGTGCCAGTACACTGGGACAGTCCATAAATGAAAAACTGTTTTTT | CASTLGQSINEKLFF | TRBJ1-4 | TRBV19 | - | TRBD1
TGCGCCAGCAGCTTAGCGGGGCTTACTGTGGAGACCCAGTACTTC | CASSLAGLTVETQYF | TRBJ2-5 | TRBV5-1 | once | TRBD2
TGTGCCAGCAGCTTGGGTACCCGAGACACTGAAGCTTTCTTT | CASSLGTRDTEAFF | TRBJ1-1 | TRBV5-4 | - | -
TGTGCCAGTAACGGCGGGGGGCACCCTAGCACAGATACGCAGTATTTT | CASNGGGHPSTDTQYF | TRBJ2-3 | TRBV19 | - | TRBD2
TGCGCCAGCAGCTTGGGACAGGGGAAGGGTGAAGCTTTCTTT | CASSLGQGKGEAFF | TRBJ1-1 | TRBV5-1 | once | TRBD1
TGTGCCACCAGCAGGGGGGACAGGATGAACACTGAAGCTTTCTTT | CATSRGDRMNTEAFF | TRBJ1-1 | TRBV15 | - | TRBD1
TGTGCCAGCCAGATTGCAACTAATGAAAAACTGTTTTTT | CASQIATNEKLFF | TRBJ1-4 | TRBV18 | - | -
TGCAGCGTTGCTAGCGCCCACGAGCAGTACTTC | CSVASAHEQYF | TRBJ2-7 | TRBV29-1 | - | -
TGTGCCAGCAGCTTGGTTGGCTCCGGGGGGCGTGAGCAGTTCTTC | CASSLVGSGGREQFF | TRBJ2-1 | TRBV11-1 | - | -
TGTGCCAGCAGCTCGACAGGGCAAGAGACCCAGTACTTC | CASSSTGQETQYF | TRBJ2-5 | TRBV5-4 | - | TRBD1
TGTGCCAGCAGCGTAGGGAGACCAAACACCGGGGAGCTGTTTTTT | CASSVGRPNTGELFF | TRBJ2-2 | TRBV9 | - | -
TGTGCCAGCAGTTTAGCGGGTGGGGGTAATTTGGAGCAGTTCTTC | CASSLAGGGNLEQFF | TRBJ2-1 | TRBV14 | few | TRBD2
TGTGCCAGCACCGAGGCGGGGCCTAGAAATGAGCAGTTCTTC | CASTEAGPRNEQFF | TRBJ2-1 | TRBV6-6 | - | -
TGTGCCAGCAGTGAAGCGCAGGGACAGGTTAACAATGAGCAGTTCTTC | CASSEAQGQVNNEQFF | TRBJ2-1 | TRBV6-1 | - | TRBD1
TGTGCCAGCAGCTGGGCCACCGGGGAGCTGTTTTTT | CASSWATGELFF | TRBJ2-2 | TRBV11-3 | - | -
TGTGCCAGCAGTTTATCGAGAGATGTCGGGGAGCTGTTTTTT | CASSLSRDVGELFF | TRBJ2-2 | TRBV27 | - | -
TGCAGCGTTGAAGCGGGGACTAGCGGGGGGCCGGGGGAGACCCAGTACTTC | CSVEAGTSGGPGETQYF | TRBJ2-5 | TRBV29-1 | - | TRBD2
TGTGCCAGCAGTTTATGGGACAGGCCCTCGAACGAGCAGTACTTC | CASSLWDRPSNEQYF | TRBJ2-7 | TRBV27 | - | TRBD1
TGTGCCAGCAGTTTACATGGGCCAGCTCCCATTCAGTACTTC | CASSLHGPAPIQYF | TRBJ2-4 | TRBV27 | - | -
TGTGCCAGCAGCTTAGTACAGGGTAATTTTAGGTCCTACGAGCAGTACTTC | CASSLVQGNFRSYEQYF | TRBJ2-7 | TRBV7-9 | - | -
TGTGCCAGTAGAAGGACTAGCGCAGAGAGCTCCTACAATGAGCAGTTCTTC | CASRRTSAESSYNEQFF | TRBJ2-1 | TRBV19 | - | TRBD2
TGCGCCAGCAGTTTCCAAGGGGTGGGTAATGAAAAACTGTTTTTT | CASSFQGVGNEKLFF | TRBJ1-4 | TRBV5-1 | - | -
TGTGCCAGCAGCCAAGCCCCAGCGGTGAACACCGGGGAGCTGTTTTTT | CASSQAPAVNTGELFF | TRBJ2-2 | TRBV14 | - | -